This T cell receptor beta chain was captured in a study of STAT5B mutations in CD4+ large granular lymphocyte leukemia. General study points: Top patient clones used TRBV06 genes more often: 8/27 versus 2/35 in controls.

About this clone itself: Its matching antigen is unknown.

Germline CDR1 PRHDT, CDR2 FYEKMQ (reference sequence). The V end was cut by 0 bases, the J end by 7 bases, with 15 bases between. The CDR3 totals 15 residues. Buffy coats from healthy blood donors served as controls. Sequencing was at survey level. Using immunoSEQ multiplex PCR, the repertoire was profiled, and TCRdb retains in-frame clones only, with some absent. The sample carries roughly 30,000 clones, under 80% recorded once. The TCR originated in a human donor in good health. The chain has TRBV13 and TRBJ1-2; D call uncertain. The sequenced sample was CD4+ T cells from blood buffy coats. CDR3 amino acids: CASSLGHWAAPGYTF. The DNA of the CDR3 is TGTGCCAGCAGCTTAGGGCATTGGGCGGCCCCTGGCTACACCTTC. Complete variable domain (other parts from reference TRBV13 and TRBJ1-2): AAGVIQSPRHLIKEKRETATLKCYPIPRHDTVYWYQQGPGQDPQFLISFYEKMQSDKGSIPDRFSAQQFSDYHSELNMSSLELGDSALYFCASSLGHWAAPGYTFGSGTRLTVV.